The rows below give T cell receptor beta chains drawn from one sample of a study of T cells in Graves' hyperthyroidism and ophthalmopathy. From the multiplex PCR reads, TCRdb called clonotypes with MiXCR, one entry per CDR3 protein. The table records some 340,000 distinct CDR3 sequences, 12% to 15% of them present only once. The sample consisted of blood. Receptor source: a woman between 35 and 50 years old with Graves' ophthalmopathy. CDR3s include the opening cysteine and the closing phenylalanine or tryptophan. A D gene is named only where the DNA matches it firmly. Clone size appears in some rows only: once, few, many, or a class for an expanded clone.

clone size,CDR3 length,V gene,D gene,J gene,CDR3 protein,CDR3 DNA
NA,18,TRBV27,TRBD1,TRBJ1-5,CASSRVFSGTGPNRPQHF,TGTGCCAGCAGCCGGGTGTTTTCGGGGACAGGGCCCAATCGGCCCCAGCATTTT
few,18,TRBV15,TRBD1,TRBJ1-5,CATSSGQGALAGNQPQHF,TGTGCCACCAGCAGCGGACAGGGAGCATTAGCAGGCAATCAGCCCCAGCATTTT
many,14,TRBV28,NA,TRBJ2-3,CAICLGSSTDTQYF,TGTGCCATCTGCCTCGGGTCTAGCACAGATACGCAGTATTTT
NA,16,TRBV28,TRBD1,TRBJ1-1,CASRTGGWFRNTEAFF,TGTGCCAGCAGAACAGGGGGCTGGTTCCGGAACACTGAAGCTTTCTTT
few,14,TRBV6-1,NA,TRBJ2-2,CASSELASTGELFF,TGTGCCAGCAGTGAACTAGCGTCCACCGGGGAGCTGTTTTTT
many,12,TRBV28,TRBD1,TRBJ2-7,CASRGDSYEQYF,TGTGCCAGCAGAGGGGACAGCTACGAGCAGTACTTC
few,12,TRBV5-4,NA,TRBJ1-2,CASSRPREGYTF,TGTGCCAGCAGCCGGCCCCGCGAAGGCTACACCTTC
NA,14,TRBV19,NA,TRBJ1-1,CASTGHGWSTEAFF,TGTGCCAGTACCGGACACGGTTGGTCCACTGAAGCTTTCTTT
many,14,TRBV6-1,NA,TRBJ2-1,CASSEGPPGLGQFF,TGTGCCAGCAGTGAAGGACCCCCGGGACTCGGGCAGTTCTTC
many,15,TRBV27,TRBD2,TRBJ2-3,CASRPLSGSADTQYF,TGTGCCAGCAGGCCACTCAGCGGGAGTGCAGATACGCAGTATTTT
many,17,TRBV6-1,NA,TRBJ2-3,CASVPPPEGRSTDTQYF,TGTGCCAGCGTCCCGCCGCCGGAGGGCAGGTCCACAGATACGCAGTATTTT
NA,14,TRBV12-3/TRBV12-4,NA,TRBJ1-5,CASSPSLRNQPQHF,TGTGCCAGCAGTCCCAGCCTCCGCAATCAGCCCCAGCATTTT
many,16,TRBV28,TRBD2,TRBJ2-7,CASSRGRTSGDYEQYF,TGTGCCAGCAGTCGCGGACGGACTAGCGGGGACTACGAGCAGTACTTC
NA,16,TRBV5-6,TRBD1,TRBJ2-1,CASSLEGQAIYNEQFF,TGTGCCAGCAGCTTGGAGGGACAGGCTATATACAATGAGCAGTTCTTC
few,15,TRBV28,NA,TRBJ1-5,CASSIKRGRDQPQHF,TGTGCCAGCTCAATAAAAAGGGGCCGGGATCAGCCCCAGCATTTT
NA,13,TRBV20-1,NA,TRBJ1-3,CSAPLGNGNTIYF,TGCAGTGCACCGCTAGGAAATGGAAACACCATATATTTT
NA,13,TRBV28,TRBD1,TRBJ2-3,CASRGTGTNTQYF,TGTGCCAGCAGGGGGACAGGGACAAATACGCAGTATTTT
medium-sized,15,TRBV2,TRBD1,TRBJ2-2,CAKQRMDRDPGELFF,TGTGCCAAGCAGCGGATGGACAGGGATCCCGGGGAGCTGTTTTTT
NA,15,TRBV5-1,NA,TRBJ1-1,CASSLEWGRNTEAFF,TGCGCCAGCAGCTTGGAATGGGGAAGGAACACTGAAGCTTTCTTT
many,14,TRBV27,NA,TRBJ2-5,CASQGWGVGETQYF,TGTGCCAGCCAGGGTTGGGGGGTCGGAGAGACCCAGTACTTC
many,16,TRBV19,TRBD1,TRBJ2-2,CASRERGQGSTGELFF,TGTGCCAGTAGAGAGAGAGGACAGGGGAGCACCGGGGAGCTGTTTTTT
many,15,TRBV7-9,NA,TRBJ2-5,CASSQIQGYQETQYF,TGTGCCAGCAGCCAAATACAGGGCTACCAAGAGACCCAGTACTTC
NA,14,TRBV6-6,NA,TRBJ2-2,CASSYGAPGGELFF,TGTGCCAGCAGTTACGGGGCCCCAGGCGGGGAGCTGTTTTTT
few,15,TRBV10-3,TRBD1,TRBJ1-6,CAISEHDREGSPLHF,TGTGCCATCAGTGAGCACGACAGGGAAGGCTCACCCCTCCACTTT
many,14,TRBV12-3/TRBV12-4,TRBD1,TRBJ1-1,CASSFQGANTEAFF,TGTGCCAGCAGTTTCCAGGGGGCAAACACTGAAGCTTTCTTT
NA,15,TRBV29-1,NA,TRBJ1-2,CSVEDMREPDYGYTF,TGCAGCGTTGAAGATATGAGGGAACCGGATTATGGCTACACCTTC
few,12,TRBV7-9,NA,TRBJ1-1,CASSLGEFEAFF,TGTGCCAGCAGCTTAGGAGAGTTTGAAGCTTTCTTC
many,15,TRBV3-1,NA,TRBJ2-3,CASSQGRGNTDTQYF,TGTGCCAGCAGCCAAGGCAGGGGAAACACAGATACGCAGTATTTT
NA,13,TRBV27,NA,TRBJ2-3,CASSLPAEDTQYF,TGTGCCAGCAGTTTGCCTGCCGAGGATACGCAGTATTTT
many,15,TRBV2,NA,TRBJ1-1,CASRRGGRLNTEAFF,TGTGCCAGCAGGAGGGGGGGCAGACTGAACACTGAAGCTTTCTTT
many,14,TRBV28,NA,TRBJ2-5,CASRGHNVEETQYF,TGTGCCAGCCGGGGGCATAATGTAGAAGAGACCCAGTACTTC
NA,11,TRBV20-1,TRBD1,TRBJ1-1,CSAPGQGGAFF,TGCAGTGCTCCTGGACAGGGAGGAGCTTTCTTT
NA,14,TRBV20-1,TRBD1,TRBJ1-6,CSAREQGDNSPLHF,TGCAGTGCTAGGGAACAGGGGGATAATTCACCCCTCCACTTT
NA,16,TRBV7-9,TRBD1,TRBJ2-4,CASSLRQGATKNIQYF,TGTGCCAGCAGCCTACGACAGGGGGCGACCAAAAACATTCAGTACTTC
many,17,TRBV5-1,TRBD1,TRBJ2-5,CASSPDETGGLLETQYF,TGCGCCAGCAGCCCCGACGAGACAGGGGGGCTCTTAGAGACCCAGTACTTC
many,14,TRBV20-1,NA,TRBJ1-2,CSATEGGINYGYTF,TGCAGTGCCACGGAGGGGGGAATTAACTATGGCTACACCTTC
few,12,TRBV27,NA,TRBJ2-4,CASWDFRNIQYF,TGTGCCAGCTGGGACTTTAGGAACATTCAGTACTTC
many,12,TRBV12-3/TRBV12-4,NA,TRBJ1-2,CASSSTGYGYTF,TGTGCCAGCAGTTCCACGGGGTATGGCTACACCTTC
NA,16,TRBV19,TRBD2,TRBJ2-5,CASSKSPGLAVETQYF,TGTGCCAGTAGTAAATCGCCGGGACTAGCGGTGGAGACCCAGTACTTC
many,15,TRBV7-9,TRBD2,TRBJ2-7,CASSLTTSGSYEQYF,TGTGCCAGCAGCCTAACCACTAGCGGGAGCTACGAGCAGTACTTC
few,18,TRBV5-1,TRBD2,TRBJ2-3,CASSGGVPGLAVADTQYF,TGCGCCAGCAGCGGGGGCGTCCCGGGACTAGCGGTCGCAGATACGCAGTATTTT
many,13,TRBV2,NA,TRBJ1-1,CASSEGGTDEAFF,TGTGCCAGCAGTGAAGGTGGAACAGATGAAGCTTTCTTT
many,15,TRBV11-2,NA,TRBJ2-2,CASSLDSRAMRELFF,TGTGCCAGCAGCTTAGATTCTAGGGCGATGAGGGAGCTGTTTTTT
NA,18,TRBV27,NA,TRBJ1-3,CASSPWQGPGISGNTIYF,TGTGCCAGTTCTCCGTGGCAGGGGCCGGGGATCTCTGGAAACACCATATATTTT
many,15,TRBV12-3/TRBV12-4,NA,TRBJ1-5,CASSLGGGGLQPQHF,TGTGCCAGCAGTTTAGGAGGTGGGGGCTTACAGCCCCAGCATTTT
NA,13,TRBV20-1,TRBD2,TRBJ2-7,CGGLAESSYEQYF,TGCGGAGGACTAGCCGAGAGCTCCTACGAGCAGTACTTC
NA,15,TRBV3-1,TRBD1,TRBJ2-4,CASSGGTGVREIQYF,TGTGCCAGCAGCGGGGGGACAGGGGTACGGGAGATTCAGTACTTC
many,16,TRBV27,TRBD2,TRBJ2-5,CASSPSAGETPVTQYF,TGTGCCAGCAGTCCCTCCGCGGGGGAGACCCCAGTGACCCAGTACTTC
few,15,TRBV3-1,NA,TRBJ1-2,CASSQDGSVFYGYTF,TGTGCCAGCAGCCAAGATGGGTCAGTTTTCTATGGCTACACCTTC
few,14,TRBV3-1,TRBD1,TRBJ2-5,CASSPTGKDETQYF,TGTGCCAGCAGCCCGACAGGGAAGGACGAGACCCAGTACTTC
NA,15,TRBV20-1,NA,TRBJ2-7,CSATIPGGGPHEQYF,TGCAGTGCTACGATACCCGGGGGCGGTCCCCACGAGCAGTACTTC
many,15,TRBV6-2/TRBV6-3,NA,TRBJ2-2,CASSTPGANTGELFF,TGTGCCAGCAGTACCCCAGGGGCGAACACCGGGGAGCTGTTTTTT
NA,15,TRBV4-1,NA,TRBJ2-7,CASTLLGLAYYEQYF,TGCGCCAGCACTCTACTGGGGCTAGCGTACTACGAGCAGTACTTC
NA,16,TRBV18,NA,TRBJ1-4,CASSPIEVLRNEKLFF,TGTGCCAGCTCACCTATCGAGGTCCTCCGTAATGAAAAACTGTTTTTT